A single sample gave rise to the 8 T cell receptor beta chains below, sequenced in a study of T-cell reconstitution after alpha-beta-depleted transplantation in children. Preparation of the TCRbeta library was carried out with unique molecular identifiers. TCRdb recomputed calls from the PCR reads with MiXCR, one row per CDR3 protein. The table has approximately 240,000 distinct CDR3 sequences, 11% seen once. The sample was PBMCs, taken before TCRalphabeta/CD19-depleted stem cell transplant. These receptor sequences come from a child younger than two with acute myeloid leukemia, due to receive a stem cell transplant.

This clonotype was recorded many times. V gene TRBV7-2 combines with J gene TRBJ2-7; tentatively, D is TRBD1 (6 bases). V was pared by 5 bases and J by 2 bases, with 10 bases between. Germline CDR1 reads SGHTA; CDR2 reads FQGNSA. This CDR3 is 13 amino acids long. As DNA, the CDR3 is TGTGCCAGCAGCGGGACACCCGCCTACGAGCAGTACTTC. This encodes CASSGTPAYEQYF.

In this sample, this clonotype turned up many times. The V gene is TRBV20-1, the J gene TRBJ1-6; unclear D gene. V was pared by 3 bases and J by 9 bases, with 9 bases between. Per the germline V gene, CDR1 is DFQATT and CDR2 is SNEGSKA (reference sequence). The CDR3 runs 12 residues. The CDR3 region is CSASNPGSPLHF. CDR3 sequence (DNA): TGCAGTGCTAGTAATCCCGGTTCACCCCTCCACTTT.

This clonotype was recorded many times. The V and J genes are TRBV6-1 and TRBJ1-1; D remains ambiguous. Germline values: CDR1 MNHNS, CDR2 SASEGT. Trimming shortened V by 2 bases and J by 0 bases, and 10 bases separated the two germline ends. This CDR3 has 15 residues. CDR3 nucleotides: TGTGCCAGCAGTGAATTGGCATTGGTGAACACTGAAGCTTTCTTT. It yields the protein CASSELALVNTEAFF.

This clonotype was counted many times. The chain couples TRBV10-3 to TRBJ2-1, with 14 positions matching TRBD2. The germline V gene has CDR1 ENHRY and CDR2 SYGVKD. Trimming cost V 7 bases and J 6 bases; bases outside gene matches: 5. This CDR3 spans 15 amino acids. CDR3 bases: TGTGCCATCACTCCGGGACTAGCGGGAGTCAATGAGCAGTTCTTC. This translates into CAITPGLAGVNEQFF.

This clonotype was recorded a few times. V usage is TRBV5-6 and J usage is TRBJ2-5; 11 nucleotides match TRBD2. V trimming: 2 bases; J trimming: 1 base; junction bases outside the gene matches: 7. The CDR3 length is 17 residues. Germline V lookup: CDR1 SGHDT, CDR2 YYEEEE. The CDR3 spells CASSFSPSGGFQETQYF. The CDR3 region has the DNA TGTGCCAGCAGCTTTTCCCCTAGCGGGGGGTTCCAAGAGACCCAGTACTTC.

In its sample, this clonotype was seen many times. The chain employs TRBV5-6 and TRBJ1-5, with D maybe TRBD1 (6 bases). Germline CDR1 and CDR2: SGHDT and YYEEEE. V shed 2 bases and J shed 5 bases, with 11 bases lying between them. The CDR3 runs to 14 residues. The DNA for the CDR3 is TGTGCCAGCAGCTTCAGACAGGAGGATCAGCCCCAGCATTTT. Amino acids: CASSFRQEDQPQHF.

J is TRBJ2-5 and V is TRBV5-1, with D possibly matching TRBD1 (5 bases). The CDR3 loop spans 15 amino acids. The V gene lost 0 bases and the J gene lost 0 bases, with 9 bases spanning the gap. Germline loops: CDR1 SGHRS, CDR2 YFSETQ. CDR3 DNA: TGCGCCAGCAGCTTGGGGGGCTCGTACCAAGAGACCCAGTACTTC. Translated: CASSLGGSYQETQYF.

This clonotype was seen at least ten times. The chain couples TRBV21-1 to TRBJ2-1. TRBV21-1 is a pseudogene segment. CDR3 size: 17 residues. DNA for the CDR3: TGTGCCAGCCTAAACCTACGAGGTGGTCTCAGGCGTAATGAGCAGTTCTTC. It specifies CASLNLRGGLRRNEQFF.